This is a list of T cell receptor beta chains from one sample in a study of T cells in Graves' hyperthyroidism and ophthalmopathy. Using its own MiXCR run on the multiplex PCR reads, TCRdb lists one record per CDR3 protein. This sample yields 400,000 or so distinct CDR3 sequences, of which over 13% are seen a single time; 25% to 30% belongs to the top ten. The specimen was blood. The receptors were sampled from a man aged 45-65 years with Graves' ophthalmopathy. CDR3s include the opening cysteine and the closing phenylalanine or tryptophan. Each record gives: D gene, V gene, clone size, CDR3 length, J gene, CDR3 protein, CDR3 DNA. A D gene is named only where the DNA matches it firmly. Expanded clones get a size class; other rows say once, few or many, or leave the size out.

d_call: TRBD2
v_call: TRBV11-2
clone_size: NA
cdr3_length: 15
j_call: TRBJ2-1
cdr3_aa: CASSPSGTFYSDKFF
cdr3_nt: TGTGCCAGTTCTCCCAGCGGGACTTTCTATTCAGATAAGTTCTTC

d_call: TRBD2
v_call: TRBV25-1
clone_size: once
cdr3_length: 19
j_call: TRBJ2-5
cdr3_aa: CASRRTGTSGRGFGETQYF
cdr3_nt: TGTGCCAGCAGGCGCACCGGGACTAGCGGGAGGGGCTTCGGAGAGACCCAGTACTTC

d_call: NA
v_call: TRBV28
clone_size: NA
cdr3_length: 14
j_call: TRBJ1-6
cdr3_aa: CASREGGLHSPLHF
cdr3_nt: TGTGCCAGCAGAGAGGGGGGGTTACACTCACCCCTCCACTTT

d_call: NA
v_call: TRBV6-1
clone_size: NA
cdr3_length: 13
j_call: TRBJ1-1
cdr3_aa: CASSYQRGTEAFF
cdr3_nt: TGTGCCAGCAGTTATCAAAGAGGGACTGAAGCTTTCTTT

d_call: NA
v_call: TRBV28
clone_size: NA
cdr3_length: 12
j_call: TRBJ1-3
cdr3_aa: CASTQKTNTIYF
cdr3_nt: TGTGCCAGTACCCAGAAAACGAACACCATATATTTT

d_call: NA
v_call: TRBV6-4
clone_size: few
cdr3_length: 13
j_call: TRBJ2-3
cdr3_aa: CASSPSLTDTQYF
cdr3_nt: TGTGCCAGCAGCCCCAGTTTGACAGATACGCAGTATTTT

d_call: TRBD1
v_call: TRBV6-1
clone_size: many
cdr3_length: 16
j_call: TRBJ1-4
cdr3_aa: CASSSDRAATNEKLFF
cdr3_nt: TGTGCCAGCAGTTCGGACAGGGCCGCAACTAATGAAAAACTGTTTTTT

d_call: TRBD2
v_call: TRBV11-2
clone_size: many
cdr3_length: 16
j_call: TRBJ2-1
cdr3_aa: CASSARTSFPYNEQFF
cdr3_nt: TGTGCCAGCAGCGCACGGACTAGCTTCCCCTACAATGAGCAGTTCTTC

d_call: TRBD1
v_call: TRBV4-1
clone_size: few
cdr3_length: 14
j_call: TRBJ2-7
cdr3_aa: CASSRPGTDYEQYF
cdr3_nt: TGCGCCAGCAGCCGACCCGGGACAGACTACGAGCAGTACTTC

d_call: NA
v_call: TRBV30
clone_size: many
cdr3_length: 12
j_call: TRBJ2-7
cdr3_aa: CAWSTSGSEQYF
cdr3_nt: TGTGCCTGGAGTACATCAGGGAGCGAGCAGTACTTC

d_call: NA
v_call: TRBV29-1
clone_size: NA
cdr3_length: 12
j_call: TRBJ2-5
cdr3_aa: CSVNRVQETQYF
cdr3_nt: TGCAGCGTTAACAGAGTCCAAGAGACCCAGTACTTC

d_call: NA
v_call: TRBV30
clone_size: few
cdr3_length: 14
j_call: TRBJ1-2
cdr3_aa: CAWKGSGTPSGYTF
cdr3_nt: TGTGCCTGGAAAGGTTCCGGGACCCCCTCTGGCTACACCTTC

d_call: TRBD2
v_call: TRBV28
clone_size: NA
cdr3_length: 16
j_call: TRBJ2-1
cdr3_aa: CASTQTGAGGVYEQFF
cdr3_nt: TGTGCCAGCACCCAAACCGGAGCGGGAGGAGTCTATGAGCAGTTCTTC

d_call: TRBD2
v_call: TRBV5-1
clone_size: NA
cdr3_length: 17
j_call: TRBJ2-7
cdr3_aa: CASSWGLAGGMSYEQYF
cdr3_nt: TGCGCCAGCAGCTGGGGACTAGCGGGAGGGATGAGCTACGAGCAGTACTTC

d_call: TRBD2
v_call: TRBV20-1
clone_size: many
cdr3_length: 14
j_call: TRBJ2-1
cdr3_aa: CSARTSGRANEQFF
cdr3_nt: TGCAGTGCTCGAACTAGCGGGAGGGCCAATGAGCAGTTCTTC

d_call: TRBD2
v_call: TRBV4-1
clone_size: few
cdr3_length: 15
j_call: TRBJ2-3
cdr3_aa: CASSIIAGPTDTQYF
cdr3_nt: TGCGCCAGCAGCATTATAGCGGGGCCCACAGATACGCAGTATTTT

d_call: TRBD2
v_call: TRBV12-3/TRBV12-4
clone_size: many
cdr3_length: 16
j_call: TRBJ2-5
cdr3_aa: CASSQGLAGDRETQYF
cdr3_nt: TGTGCCAGCAGCCAAGGACTAGCGGGCGATCGAGAGACCCAGTACTTC

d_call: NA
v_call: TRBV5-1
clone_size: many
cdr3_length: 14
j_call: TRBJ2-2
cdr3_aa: CASSLDENTGELFF
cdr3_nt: TGCGCCAGCAGCTTGGACGAGAACACCGGGGAGCTGTTTTTT

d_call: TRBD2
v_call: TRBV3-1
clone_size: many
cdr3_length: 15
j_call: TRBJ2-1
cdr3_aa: CASSADGTTYNEQFF
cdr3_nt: TGTGCCAGCAGCGCCGATGGGACTACCTACAATGAGCAGTTCTTC

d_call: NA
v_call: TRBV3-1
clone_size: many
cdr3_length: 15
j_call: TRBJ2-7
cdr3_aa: CASSQYLGEAYEQYF
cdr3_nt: TGTGCCAGCAGCCAATATTTGGGAGAGGCCTACGAGCAGTACTTC

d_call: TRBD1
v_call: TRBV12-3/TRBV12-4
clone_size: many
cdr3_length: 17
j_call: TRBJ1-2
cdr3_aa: CASSGSNPGQGDYGYTF
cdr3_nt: TGTGCCAGCAGTGGCTCGAATCCGGGACAGGGGGACTATGGCTACACCTTC

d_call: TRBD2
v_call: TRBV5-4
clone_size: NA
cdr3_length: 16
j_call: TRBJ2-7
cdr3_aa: CASSLQAGGPYNEQYF
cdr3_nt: TGTGCCAGCAGCCTCCAAGCGGGAGGGCCGTACAATGAGCAGTACTTC

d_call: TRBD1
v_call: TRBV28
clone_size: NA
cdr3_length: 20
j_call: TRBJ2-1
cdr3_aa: CASRENPLLGQGLTYNEQFF
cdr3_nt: TGTGCCAGCAGAGAAAACCCCCTTCTGGGACAGGGGCTAACCTACAATGAGCAGTTCTTC

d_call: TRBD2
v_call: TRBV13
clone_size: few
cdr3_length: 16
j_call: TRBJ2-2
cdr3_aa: CASSLSLAANTGELFF
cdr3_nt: TGTGCCAGCAGCTTATCACTAGCGGCGAACACCGGGGAGCTGTTTTTT

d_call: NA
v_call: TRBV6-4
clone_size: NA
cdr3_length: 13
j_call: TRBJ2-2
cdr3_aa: CASSQPNTGELFF
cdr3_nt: TGTGCCAGCAGCCAACCGAACACCGGGGAGCTGTTTTTT

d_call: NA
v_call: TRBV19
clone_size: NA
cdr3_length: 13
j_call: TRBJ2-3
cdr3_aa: CASSHPSTDTQYF
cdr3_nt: TGTGCCAGTAGCCACCCCAGCACAGATACGCAGTATTTT

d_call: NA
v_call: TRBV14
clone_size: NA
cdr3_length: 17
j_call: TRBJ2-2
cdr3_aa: CASSQDSGGPNTGELFF
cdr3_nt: TGTGCCAGCAGCCAAGATTCTGGGGGACCGAACACCGGGGAGCTGTTTTTT

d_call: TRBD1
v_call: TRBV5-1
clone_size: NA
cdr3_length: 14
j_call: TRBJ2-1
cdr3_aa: CASSLRGQVHEQFF
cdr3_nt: TGCGCCAGCAGCTTGAGGGGACAGGTACATGAGCAGTTCTTC

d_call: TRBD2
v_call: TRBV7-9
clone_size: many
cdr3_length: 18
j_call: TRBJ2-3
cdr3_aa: CASRPGLAVLGGTDTQYF
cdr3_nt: TGTGCCAGCAGACCGGGACTAGCGGTCCTGGGGGGCACAGATACGCAGTATTTT

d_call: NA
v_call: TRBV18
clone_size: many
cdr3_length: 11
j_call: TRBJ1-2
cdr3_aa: CASSPQDGYTF
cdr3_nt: TGTGCCAGCTCACCACAGGACGGCTACACCTTC

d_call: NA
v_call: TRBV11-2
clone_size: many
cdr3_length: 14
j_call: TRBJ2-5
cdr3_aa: CASSGSTAQETQYF
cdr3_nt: TGTGCCAGCAGCGGGAGCACAGCGCAAGAGACCCAGTACTTC

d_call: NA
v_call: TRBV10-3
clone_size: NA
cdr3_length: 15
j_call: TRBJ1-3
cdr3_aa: CAISEGGSSGNTIYF
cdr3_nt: TGTGCCATCAGTGAGGGGGGAAGCTCTGGAAACACCATATATTTT